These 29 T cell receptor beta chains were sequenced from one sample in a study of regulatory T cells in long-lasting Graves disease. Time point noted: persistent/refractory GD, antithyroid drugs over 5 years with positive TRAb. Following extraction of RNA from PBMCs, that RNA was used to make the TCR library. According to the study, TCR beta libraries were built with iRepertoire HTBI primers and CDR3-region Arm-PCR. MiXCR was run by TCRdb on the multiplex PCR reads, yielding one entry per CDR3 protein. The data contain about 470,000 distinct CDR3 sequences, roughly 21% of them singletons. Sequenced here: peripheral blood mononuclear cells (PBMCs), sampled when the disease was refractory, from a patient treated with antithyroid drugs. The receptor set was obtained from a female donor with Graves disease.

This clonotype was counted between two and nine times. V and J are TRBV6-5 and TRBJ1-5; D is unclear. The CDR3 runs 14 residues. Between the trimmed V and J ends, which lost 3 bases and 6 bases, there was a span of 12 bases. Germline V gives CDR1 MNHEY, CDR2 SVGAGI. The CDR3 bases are TGTGCCAGCAGTTATCACCGCCGAAGTCAGCCCCAGCATTTT. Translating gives CASSYHRRSQPQHF.

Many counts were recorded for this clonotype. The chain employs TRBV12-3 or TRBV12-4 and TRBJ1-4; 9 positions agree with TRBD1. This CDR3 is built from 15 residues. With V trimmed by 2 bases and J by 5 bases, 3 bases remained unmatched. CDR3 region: CASSLMTGGNEKLFF. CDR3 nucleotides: TGTGCCAGCAGTTTAATGACAGGGGGAAATGAAAAACTGTTTTTT.

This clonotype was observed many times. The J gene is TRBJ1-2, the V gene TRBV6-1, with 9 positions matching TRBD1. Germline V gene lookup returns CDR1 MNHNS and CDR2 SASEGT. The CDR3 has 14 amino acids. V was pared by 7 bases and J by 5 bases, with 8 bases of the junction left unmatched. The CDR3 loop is CASKRPGQGYGYTF. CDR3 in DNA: TGTGCCAGCAAGCGTCCGGGACAGGGATATGGCTACACCTTC.

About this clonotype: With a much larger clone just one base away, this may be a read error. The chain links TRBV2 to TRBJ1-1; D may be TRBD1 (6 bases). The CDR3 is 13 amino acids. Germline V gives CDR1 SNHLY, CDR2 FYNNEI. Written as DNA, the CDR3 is TGTGCCAGCACCGGACAGTCAAACACTGAAGCTCTCTTT. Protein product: CASTGQSNTEALF.

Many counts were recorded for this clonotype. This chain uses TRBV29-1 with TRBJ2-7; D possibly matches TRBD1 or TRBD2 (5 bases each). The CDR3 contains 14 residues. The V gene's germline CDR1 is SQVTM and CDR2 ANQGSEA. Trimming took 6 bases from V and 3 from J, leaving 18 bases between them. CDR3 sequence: CSVTTQRGIYEQYF. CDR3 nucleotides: TGCAGCGTCACCACCCAGAGGGGAATCTACGAGCAGTACTTC.

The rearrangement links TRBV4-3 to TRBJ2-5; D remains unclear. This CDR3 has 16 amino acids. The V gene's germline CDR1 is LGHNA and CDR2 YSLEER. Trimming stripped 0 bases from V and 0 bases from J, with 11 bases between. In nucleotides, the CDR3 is TGCGCCAGCAGCCAAGAGTTAGCCCAATACCAAGAGACCCAGTACTTC. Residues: CASSQELAQYQETQYF.

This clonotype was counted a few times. CDR3 nucleotides: TGTGCCATCAGTGAGTCAGGGACTAGCGGGTCCTTTGCCTACGAGCAGTACTTC. This sequence encodes CAISESGTSGSFAYEQYF. This chain links TRBV10-3 with TRBJ2-7, with 12 bases that match TRBD2. Unmatched junction bases numbered 8, after V lost 0 bases and J lost 2 bases. The germline V gene has CDR1 ENHRY and CDR2 SYGVKD. The length of the CDR3 is 18 residues.

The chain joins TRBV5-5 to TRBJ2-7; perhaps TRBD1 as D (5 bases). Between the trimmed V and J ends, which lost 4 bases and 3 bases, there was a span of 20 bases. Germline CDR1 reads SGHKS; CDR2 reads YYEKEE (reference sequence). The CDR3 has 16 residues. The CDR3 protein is CASSNPTGSRYYEQYF. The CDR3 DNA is TGTGCCAGCAGCAATCCTACAGGTTCCCGCTACTACGAGCAGTACTTC. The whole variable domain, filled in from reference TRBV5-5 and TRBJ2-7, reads DAGVTQSPTHLIKTRGQQVTLRCSPISGHKSVSWYQQVLGQGPQFIFQYYEKEERGRGNFPDRFSARQFPNYSSELNVNALLLGDSALYLCASSNPTGSRYYEQYFGPGTRLTVT.

This CDR3 reads CASSYSILGSYNEQFF. DNA for the CDR3: TGTGCCAGCAGTTACTCGATTCTGGGCTCCTACAATGAGCAGTTCTTC. The chain carries TRBV2 and TRBJ2-1; D remains ambiguous. Trimming shortened V by 5 bases and J by 0 bases, and 14 bases separated the two germline ends. Germline loops: CDR1 SNHLY, CDR2 FYNNEI. The CDR3 has 16 amino acids.

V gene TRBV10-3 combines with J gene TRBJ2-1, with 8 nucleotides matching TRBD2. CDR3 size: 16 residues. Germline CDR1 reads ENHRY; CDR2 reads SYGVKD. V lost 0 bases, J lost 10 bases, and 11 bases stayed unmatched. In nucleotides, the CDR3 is TGTGCCATCAGTGAGTCGGGCGGGGGGAATGTCAGGGAGCAGTTCTTC. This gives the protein CAISESGGGNVREQFF.

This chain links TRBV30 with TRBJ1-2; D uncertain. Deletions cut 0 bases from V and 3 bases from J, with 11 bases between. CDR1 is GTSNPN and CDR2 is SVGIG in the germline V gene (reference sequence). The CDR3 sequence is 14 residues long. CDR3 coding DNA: TGTGCCTGGAGTGTACTCGGCGCCCACTATGGCTACACCTTC. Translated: CAWSVLGAHYGYTF.

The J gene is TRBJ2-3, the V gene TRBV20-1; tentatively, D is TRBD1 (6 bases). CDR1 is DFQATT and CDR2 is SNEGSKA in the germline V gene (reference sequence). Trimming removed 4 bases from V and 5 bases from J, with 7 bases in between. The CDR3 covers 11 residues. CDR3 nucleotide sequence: TGCAGTGCTAAGACAGGAGATACGCAGTATTTT. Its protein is CSAKTGDTQYF.

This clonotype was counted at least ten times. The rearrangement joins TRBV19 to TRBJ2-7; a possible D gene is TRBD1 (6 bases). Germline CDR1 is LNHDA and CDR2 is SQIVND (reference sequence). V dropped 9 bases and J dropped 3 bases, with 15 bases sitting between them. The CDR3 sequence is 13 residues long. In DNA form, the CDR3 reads TGTGCCAGCAGCCGGGGACACAGCTACGAGCAGTACTTC. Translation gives CASSRGHSYEQYF.

The CDR3 spells CASSLDSARYGYTF. The CDR3 DNA follows: TGCGCCAGCAGCTTGGATTCGGCCCGCTATGGCTACACCTTC. The rearrangement links TRBV5-1 to TRBJ1-2; D remains unclear. CDR3 size: 14 residues. Trimming took off 0 bases at V and 4 bases at J, with 10 bases between the two ends. The germline V gene has CDR1 SGHRS and CDR2 YFSETQ.

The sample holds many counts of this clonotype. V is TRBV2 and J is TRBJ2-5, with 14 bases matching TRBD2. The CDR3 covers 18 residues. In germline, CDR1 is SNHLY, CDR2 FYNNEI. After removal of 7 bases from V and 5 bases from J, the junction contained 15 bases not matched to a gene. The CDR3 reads CASTLLPGLAGGEETQYF. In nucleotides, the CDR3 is TGTGCCAGCACCCTACTCCCAGGACTAGCGGGGGGAGAGGAGACCCAGTACTTC.

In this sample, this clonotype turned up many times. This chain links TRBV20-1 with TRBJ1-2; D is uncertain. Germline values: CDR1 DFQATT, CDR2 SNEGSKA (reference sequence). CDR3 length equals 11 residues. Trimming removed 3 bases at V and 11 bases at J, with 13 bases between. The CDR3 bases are TGCAGTGCTAGTTCAGGCCTCGTTTACACCTTC. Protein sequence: CSASSGLVYTF.

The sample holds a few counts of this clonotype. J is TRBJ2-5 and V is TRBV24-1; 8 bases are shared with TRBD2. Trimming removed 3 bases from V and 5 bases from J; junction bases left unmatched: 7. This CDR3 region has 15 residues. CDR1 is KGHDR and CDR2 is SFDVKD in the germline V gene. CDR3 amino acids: CATSDPSAGAETQYF. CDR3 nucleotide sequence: TGTGCCACCAGTGATCCATCAGCGGGAGCGGAGACCCAGTACTTC.

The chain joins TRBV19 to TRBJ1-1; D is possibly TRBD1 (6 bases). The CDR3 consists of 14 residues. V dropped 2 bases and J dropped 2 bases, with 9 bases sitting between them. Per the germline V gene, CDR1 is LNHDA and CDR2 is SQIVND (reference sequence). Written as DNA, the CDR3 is TGTGCCAGTAGTATAACACAGGGAAACACTGAAGCTTTCTTT. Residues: CASSITQGNTEAFF.

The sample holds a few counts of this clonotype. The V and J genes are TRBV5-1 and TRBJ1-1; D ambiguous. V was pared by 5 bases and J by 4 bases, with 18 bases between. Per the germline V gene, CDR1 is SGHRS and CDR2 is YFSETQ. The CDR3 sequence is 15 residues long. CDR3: CASSVLGSPSTEAFF. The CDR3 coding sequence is TGCGCCAGCAGTGTCTTGGGGTCACCCAGCACTGAAGCTTTCTTT.

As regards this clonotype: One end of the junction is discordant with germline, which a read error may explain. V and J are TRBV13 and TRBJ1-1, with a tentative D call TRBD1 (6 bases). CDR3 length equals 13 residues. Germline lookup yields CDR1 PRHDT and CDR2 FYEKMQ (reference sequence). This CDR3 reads CASVGGAMAEASF. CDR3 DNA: TGTGCCAGCGTGGGGGGCGCGATGGCTGAAGCTTCCTTT.

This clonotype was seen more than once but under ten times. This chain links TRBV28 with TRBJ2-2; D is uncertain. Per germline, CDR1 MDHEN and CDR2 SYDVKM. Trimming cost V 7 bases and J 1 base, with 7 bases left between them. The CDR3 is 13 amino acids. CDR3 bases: TGTGCCAGCACCGATCAGAACACCGGGGAGCTGTTTTTT. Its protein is CASTDQNTGELFF. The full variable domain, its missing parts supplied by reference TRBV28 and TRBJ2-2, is DVKVTQSSRYLVKRTGEKVFLECVQDMDHENMFWYRQDPGLGLRLIYFSYDVKMKEKGDIPEGYSVSREKKERFSLILESASTNQTSMYLCASTDQNTGELFFGEGSRLTVL.

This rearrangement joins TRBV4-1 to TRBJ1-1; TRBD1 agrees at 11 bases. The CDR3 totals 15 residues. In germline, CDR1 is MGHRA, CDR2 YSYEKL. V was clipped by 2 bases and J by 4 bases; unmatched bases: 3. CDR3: CASSQTGTGGTEAFF. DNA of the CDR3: TGCGCCAGCAGCCAAACCGGGACAGGGGGCACTGAAGCTTTCTTT.

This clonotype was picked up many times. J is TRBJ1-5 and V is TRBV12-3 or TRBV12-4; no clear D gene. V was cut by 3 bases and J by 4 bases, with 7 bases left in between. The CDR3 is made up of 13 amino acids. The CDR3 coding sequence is TGTGCCAGCAGTTTCGGGATAAATCAGCCCCAGCATTTT. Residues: CASSFGINQPQHF.

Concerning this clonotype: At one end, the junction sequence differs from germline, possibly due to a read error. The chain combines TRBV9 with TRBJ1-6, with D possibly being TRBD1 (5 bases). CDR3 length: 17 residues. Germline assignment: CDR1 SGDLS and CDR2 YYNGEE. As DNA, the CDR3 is TGTACCAGCAGCCCCAGGGTTGATAGTTTTGAGAATTCACCCCTCCACTTT. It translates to CTSSPRVDSFENSPLHF.

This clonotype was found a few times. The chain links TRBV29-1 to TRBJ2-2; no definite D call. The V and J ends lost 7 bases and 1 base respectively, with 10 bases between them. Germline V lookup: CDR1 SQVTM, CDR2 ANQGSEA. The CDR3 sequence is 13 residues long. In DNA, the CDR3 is TGCAGCGCGAGATGGGGGAACACCGGGGAGCTGTTTTTT. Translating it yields CSARWGNTGELFF.

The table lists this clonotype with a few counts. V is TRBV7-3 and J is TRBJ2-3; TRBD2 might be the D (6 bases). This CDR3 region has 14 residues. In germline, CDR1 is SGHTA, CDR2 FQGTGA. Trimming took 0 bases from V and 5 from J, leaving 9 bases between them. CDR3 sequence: CASSLTGRGDTQYF. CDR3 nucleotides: TGTGCCAGCAGCTTAACCGGGAGAGGAGATACGCAGTATTTT.

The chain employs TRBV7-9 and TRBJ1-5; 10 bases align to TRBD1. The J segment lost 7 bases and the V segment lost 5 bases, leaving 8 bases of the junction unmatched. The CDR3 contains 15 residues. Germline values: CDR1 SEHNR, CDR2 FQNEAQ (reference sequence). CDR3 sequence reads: CASSPPGTGDQPQHF. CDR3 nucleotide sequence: TGTGCCAGCAGCCCCCCCGGGACAGGGGACCAGCCCCAGCATTTT.

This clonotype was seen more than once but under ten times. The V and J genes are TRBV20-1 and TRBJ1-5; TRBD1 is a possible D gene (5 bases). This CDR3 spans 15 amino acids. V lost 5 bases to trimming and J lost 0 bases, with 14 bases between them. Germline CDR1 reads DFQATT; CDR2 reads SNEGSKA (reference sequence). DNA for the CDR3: TGCAGTGCTCTCCAGGGATTCGATAGCAATCAGCCCCAGCATTTT. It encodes CSALQGFDSNQPQHF.

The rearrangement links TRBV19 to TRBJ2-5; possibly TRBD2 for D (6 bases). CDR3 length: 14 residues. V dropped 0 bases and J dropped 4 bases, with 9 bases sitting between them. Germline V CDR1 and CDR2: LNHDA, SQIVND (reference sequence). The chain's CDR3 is CASSIDGTAETQYF. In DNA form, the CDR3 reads TGTGCCAGTAGTATAGACGGGACTGCAGAGACCCAGTACTTC.